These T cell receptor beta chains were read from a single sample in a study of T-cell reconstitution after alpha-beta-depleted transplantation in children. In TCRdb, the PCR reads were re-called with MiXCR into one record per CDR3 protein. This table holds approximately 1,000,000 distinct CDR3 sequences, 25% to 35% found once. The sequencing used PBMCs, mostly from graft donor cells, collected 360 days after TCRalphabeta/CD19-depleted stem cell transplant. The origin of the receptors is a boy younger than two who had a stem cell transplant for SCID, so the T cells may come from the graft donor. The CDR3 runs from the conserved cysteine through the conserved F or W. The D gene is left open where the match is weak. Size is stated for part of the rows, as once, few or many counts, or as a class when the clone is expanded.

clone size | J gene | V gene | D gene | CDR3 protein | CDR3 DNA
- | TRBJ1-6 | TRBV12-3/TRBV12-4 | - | CASTHASYNSPLHF | TGTGCCAGCACCCATGCCTCCTATAATTCACCCCTCCACTTT
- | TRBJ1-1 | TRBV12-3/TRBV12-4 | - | CASTYGGTEAFF | TGTGCCAGCACCTACGGGGGCACTGAAGCTTTCTTT
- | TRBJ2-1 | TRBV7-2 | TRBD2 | CASSLDGLAGSEQFF | TGTGCCAGCAGCTTAGATGGACTAGCGGGGAGTGAGCAGTTCTTC
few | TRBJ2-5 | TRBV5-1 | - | CASSFTSIETQYF | TGCGCCAGCAGCTTCACCAGCATCGAGACCCAGTACTTC
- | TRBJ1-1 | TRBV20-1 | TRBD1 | CSGRGGQGLQAFF | TGCAGTGGCAGAGGGGGACAGGGGCTTCAAGCTTTCTTT
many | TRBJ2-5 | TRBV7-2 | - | CASSSIYVPETQYF | TGTGCCAGCAGCTCCATTTACGTTCCGGAGACCCAGTACTTC
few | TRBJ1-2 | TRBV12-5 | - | CASGLWSGYGYTF | TGTGCTAGTGGCTTATGGTCTGGGTATGGCTACACCTTC
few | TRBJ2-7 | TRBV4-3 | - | CASSQETGGSGSLYEQYF | TGCGCCAGCAGCCAAGAAACGGGGGGCTCAGGGAGTTTGTACGAGCAGTACTTC
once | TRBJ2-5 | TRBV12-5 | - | CASGLSTSGRIPQETQYF | TGTGCTAGTGGTTTGTCTACCTCGGGACGGATTCCTCAAGAGACCCAGTACTTC
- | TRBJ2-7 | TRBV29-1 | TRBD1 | CSVESWTGTRYEQYF | TGCAGCGTTGAATCCTGGACAGGGACCCGTTACGAGCAGTACTTC
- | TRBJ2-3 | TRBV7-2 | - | CASGETGGPDTQYF | TGTGCCAGCGGAGAGACGGGCGGACCAGATACGCAGTATTTT
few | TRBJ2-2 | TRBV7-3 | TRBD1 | CASSSATGEVAGELFF | TGTGCCAGCAGCTCCGCGACAGGGGAGGTCGCCGGGGAGCTGTTTTTT
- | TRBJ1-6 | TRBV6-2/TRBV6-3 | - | CASSYSNSPLHF | TGTGCCAGCAGTTACTCCAATTCACCCCTCCACTTT
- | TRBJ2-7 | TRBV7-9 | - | CASSAQVSSYEQYF | TGTGCCAGCAGCGCACAGGTTAGCTCCTACGAGCAGTACTTC
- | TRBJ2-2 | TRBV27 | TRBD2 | CASSLSFLAGGPRNTGELFF | TGTGCCAGCAGTTTATCTTTCCTAGCGGGGGGGCCCCGGAACACCGGGGAGCTGTTTTTT
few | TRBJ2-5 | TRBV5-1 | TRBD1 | CASSVDRGQKTQYF | TGCGCCAGCAGCGTGGACAGGGGGCAGAAGACCCAGTACTTC
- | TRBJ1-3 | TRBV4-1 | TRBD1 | CASSQDVRGPLTGNTIYF | TGCGCCAGCAGCCAAGATGTGAGGGGGCCTCTGACTGGAAACACCATATATTTT
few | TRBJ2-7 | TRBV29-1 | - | CSVEGHSYEQYF | TGCAGCGTTGAGGGACACTCCTACGAGCAGTACTTC
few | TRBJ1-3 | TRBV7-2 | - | CASSSGWRAGNTIYF | TGTGCCAGCAGCTCCGGTTGGAGGGCTGGAAACACCATATATTTT
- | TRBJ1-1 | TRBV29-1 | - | CSDDGQMNTEAFF | TGCAGCGACGATGGACAGATGAACACTGAAGCTTTCTTT
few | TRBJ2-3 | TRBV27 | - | CASSERVRADTQYF | TGTGCCAGCAGTGAGAGGGTACGGGCAGATACGCAGTATTTT
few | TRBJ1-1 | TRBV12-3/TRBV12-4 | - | CASSFIGRTEAFF | TGTGCCAGCAGTTTTATAGGGAGGACTGAAGCTTTCTTT
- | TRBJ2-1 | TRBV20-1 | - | CSFSSPREQFF | TGCAGTTTCTCTAGCCCACGTGAGCAGTTCTTC
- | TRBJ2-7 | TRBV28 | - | CASSPLGGGYEQYF | TGTGCCAGCAGCCCCCTCGGGGGCGGCTACGAGCAGTACTTC
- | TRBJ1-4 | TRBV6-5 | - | CASSYSGGTTEKLFF | TGTGCCAGCAGTTACTCGGGTGGGACAACAGAAAAACTGTTTTTT
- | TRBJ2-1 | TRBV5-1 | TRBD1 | CASSLTGAPTNEQFF | TGCGCCAGCAGCCTGACAGGGGCACCTACCAATGAGCAGTTCTTC
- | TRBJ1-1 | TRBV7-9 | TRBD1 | CASSFSTGPNTEAFF | TGTGCCAGCAGCTTTTCGACAGGGCCGAACACTGAAGCTTTCTTT
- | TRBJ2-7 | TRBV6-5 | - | CASGTTFPEQYF | TGTGCCAGCGGCACAACATTCCCCGAGCAGTACTTC
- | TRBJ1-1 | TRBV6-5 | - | CATFSNTEAFF | TGTGCCACCTTTTCGAACACTGAAGCTTTCTTT
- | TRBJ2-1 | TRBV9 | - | CASSVGGREFYEQFF | TGTGCCAGCAGCGTAGGTGGCAGGGAGTTCTATGAGCAGTTCTTC
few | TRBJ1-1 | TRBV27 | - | CASSIRHNTEAFF | TGTGCCAGCAGTATCAGACATAACACTGAAGCTTTCTTT
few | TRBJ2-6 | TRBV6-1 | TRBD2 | CASRPGGGANVLTF | TGTGCCAGCAGGCCGGGAGGTGGGGCCAACGTCCTGACTTTC
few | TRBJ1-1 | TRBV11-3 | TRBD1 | CASSLPQGARTEAFF | TGTGCCAGCAGCTTACCACAGGGGGCGAGAACTGAAGCTTTCTTT